The T cell receptor beta chain described here comes from a study of beta chain features in type 1 diabetes. Whole-study findings and limits: TCRB CDR3s were moderately but significantly shorter in Type 1 diabetes patients in all four CD4+ subsets.

The authors reverse transcribed all of the isolated RNA, so sequencing captured expressed TCRB transcripts. The repertoire was sequenced with immunoSEQ multiplex PCR; TCRdb's copy has only in-frame clones and lacks some. The sample includes hundreds of thousands of clones, about an eighth of them seen just once. Turning to this clone: The target antigen is unknown.

The CDR3 loop spans 10 amino acids. Trimming shortened V by 7 bases and J by 2 bases, and 5 bases separated the two germline ends. Germline V gene data show CDR1 as DFQATT and CDR2 as SNEGSKA (reference sequence). The sequence derives from a man younger than 35 with type 1 diabetes. The chain carries TRBV20-1 and TRBJ2-5, with D unresolved. Sample: naive CD4+ T cells from blood. This CDR3 is CSVGQETQYF. The CDR3, as DNA: TGCAGTGTAGGGCAAGAGACCCAGTACTTC.